The 5 T cell receptor beta chains below come from one sample, sequenced in a study of shared clonotypes between healthy human individuals. Method: immunoSEQ multiplex PCR; TCRdb's copy keeps in-frame clones and lacks some. This table holds about 500,000 clones, more than 70% found once. The sequenced sample consisted of PBMCs. The source is a middle-aged woman in good health. Some clones in this sample may be carry-over from other donors' samples.

A remark on this clone: With only one base between it and a far larger clone, this is likely a read error. The chain recombines TRBV2 with TRBJ2-7, with D maybe TRBD1 (6 bases). Per germline, CDR1 SNHLY and CDR2 FYNNEI. CDR3 size: 14 residues. The CDR3 is CACLRSDRPLEQCF. In DNA form, the CDR3 reads TGTGCCTGCCTTAGATCAGACAGGCCGTTGGAGCAGTGCTTC.

The chain couples TRBV27 to TRBJ1-2; D possibly corresponds to TRBD1 (5 bases). The CDR3 is 15 amino acids. The germline V gene encodes CDR1 MNHEY and CDR2 SMNVEV (reference sequence). V lost 0 bases, J lost 0 bases, and 8 bases lay in between. Here the CDR3 reads CASSLSWTTNYGYTF. The CDR3 DNA reads TGTGCCAGCAGTTTATCGTGGACAACTAACTATGGCTACACCTTC.

This chain uses TRBV5-1 with TRBJ2-5; TRBD2 might be the D (6 bases). V was shortened by 7 bases and J by 0 bases, with 16 bases between the two germline ends. This CDR3 spans 15 amino acids. Germline CDR1 and CDR2: SGHRS and YFSETQ. The CDR3 reads CASAGASADQETQYF. The CDR3 DNA sequence: TGCGCCAGCGCTGGGGCTAGCGCGGACCAAGAGACCCAGTACTTC.

As for this clone: The sample has other DNA sequences that encode this CDR3 too. The V gene is TRBV5-4, the J gene TRBJ2-7; TRBD2 is a possible D gene (5 bases). CDR1 is SGHNT, CDR2 YYREEE, per germline (reference sequence). The CDR3 has 14 amino acids. V was trimmed by 0 bases and J by 0 bases, leaving 7 bases between them. CDR3 in amino acids: CASSLGAGSYEQYF. The DNA of the CDR3 is TGTGCCAGCAGCTTGGGGGCGGGCTCCTACGAGCAGTACTTC. Looking up the rest from reference TRBV5-4 and TRBJ2-7 gives the full variable domain: ETGVTQSPTHLIKTRGQQVTLRCSSQSGHNTVSWYQQALGQGPQFIFQYYREEENGRGNFPPRFSGLQFPNYSSELNVNALELDDSALYLCASSLGAGSYEQYFGPGTRLTVT.

In this sample, this clone turned up many times. This sequence joins TRBV7-9 and TRBJ1-6, with D unclear. Trimming pared 5 bases from V and 5 bases from J, leaving 4 bases between. Germline V lookup: CDR1 SEHNR, CDR2 FQNEAQ (reference sequence). This CDR3 has 12 residues. Here the CDR3 reads CASSPDNSPLHF. Written as DNA, the CDR3 is TGTGCCAGCAGCCCCGATAATTCACCCCTCCACTTT.